This T cell receptor beta chain was sequenced in a study of T cells in Graves' hyperthyroidism and ophthalmopathy. Notes on the study in general: In simple terms, a model built on 13 V-J features told ophthalmopathy apart from stable hyperthyroidism.

Any patient presenting with uncontrolled infection, other autoimmune disease, pregnancy or lactation was left out. For this clonotype: Its antigen remains unknown. Given a much more abundant clone one base away, this may be a read error.

Amplification yielded TCR beta CDR3 regions, with RNA transcripts as the source. HTBI primers were employed in a first-round RT-PCR of the TCR CDR3. In TCRdb, the multiplex PCR reads were re-called with MiXCR into one record per CDR3 protein. The sample yields about 700,000 distinct CDR3 sequences, roughly 46% seen once. The receptor's source is an adult man with Graves' disease, either hyperthyroidism or ophthalmopathy (not recorded which). Specimen: peripheral blood or thyroid tissue (not recorded which).

In DNA form, the CDR3 reads TGTGCCAGCAGCCCTGGGACAGGAGGAAACACCATATATTTT. It encodes CASSPGTGGNTIYF. The rearrangement joins TRBV7-8 to TRBJ1-3, with 8 bases aligning to TRBD1. The CDR3 extends over 14 amino acids. Germline CDR1 and CDR2: SGHVS and FQNEAQ. V shed 5 bases and J 4 bases; nucleotides not matched to a gene: 4.